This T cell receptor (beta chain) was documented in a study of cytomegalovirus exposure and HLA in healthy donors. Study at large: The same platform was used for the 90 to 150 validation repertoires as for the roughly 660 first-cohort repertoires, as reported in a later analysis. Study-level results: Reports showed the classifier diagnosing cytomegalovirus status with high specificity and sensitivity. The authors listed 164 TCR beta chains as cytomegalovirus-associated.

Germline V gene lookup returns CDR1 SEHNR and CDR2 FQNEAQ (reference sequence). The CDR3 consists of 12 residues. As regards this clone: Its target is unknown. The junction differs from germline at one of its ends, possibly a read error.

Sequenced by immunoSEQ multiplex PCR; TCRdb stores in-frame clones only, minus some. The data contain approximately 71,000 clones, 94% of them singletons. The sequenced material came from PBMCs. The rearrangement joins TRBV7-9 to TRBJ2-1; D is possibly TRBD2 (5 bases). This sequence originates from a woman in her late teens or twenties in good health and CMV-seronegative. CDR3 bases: TGTGCCAGCAGCGTCCCGGGAACCCCACGGGTCTTC. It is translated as CASSVPGTPRVF. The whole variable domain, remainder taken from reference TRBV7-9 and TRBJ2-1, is DTGVSQNPRHKITKRGQNVTFRCDPISEHNRLYWYRQTLGQGPEFLTYFQNEAQLEKSRLLSDRFSAERPKGSFSTLEIQRTEQGDSAMYLCASSVPGTPRVFGPGTRLTVL.